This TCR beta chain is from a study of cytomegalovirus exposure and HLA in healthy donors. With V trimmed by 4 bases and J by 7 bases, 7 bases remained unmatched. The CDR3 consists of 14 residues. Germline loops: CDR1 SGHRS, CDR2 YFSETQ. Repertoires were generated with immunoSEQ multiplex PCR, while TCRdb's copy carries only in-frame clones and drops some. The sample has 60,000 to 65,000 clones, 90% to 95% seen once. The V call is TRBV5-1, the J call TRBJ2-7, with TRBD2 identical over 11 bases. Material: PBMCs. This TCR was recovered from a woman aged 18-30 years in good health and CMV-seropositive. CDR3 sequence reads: CASSIAGGPNEQYF. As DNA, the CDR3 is TGCGCCAGCAGCATAGCGGGAGGGCCTAATGAGCAGTACTTC.